What follows describes a single T cell receptor beta chain. Its antigen target is currently unknown. Base qualities are not provided; no much larger clone lies one nucleotide away. The data were taken from a study of Graves' ophthalmopathy and Graves' hyperthyroidism (dated by TCRdb to about 2018). Context from the whole study: Peripheral blood was collected before any treatment was given, at the time of initial diagnosis. Once sampling was done, hyperthyroidism patients were given methimazole at a starting dose of 30 mg daily, while ophthalmopathy patients were given high-dose intravenous methylprednisolone. In five or six hyperthyroidism patients, the T-cell repertoire of thyroid tissue was compared with the T-cell repertoire of blood. The 95 to 100 discovery patients were randomly divided into training and test sets at a 7:3 ratio. The study used TCR beta repertoire signatures to distinguish Graves' ophthalmopathy from Graves' hyperthyroidism and to predict progression to ophthalmopathy. A discovery set of 100 patients (43 ophthalmopathy, 55 to 60 stable hyperthyroidism) was enrolled to explore V-J signatures distinguishing ophthalmopathy from hyperthyroidism. For independent validation, a separate cohort was made up of around 19 hyperthyroidism patients plus 17 patients who later progressed from hyperthyroidism to ophthalmopathy. In total, around 140 blood samples were TCR-sequenced: 40 to 45 ophthalmopathy, some 72 hyperthyroidism and some 17 hyperthyroidism-to-ophthalmopathy patients. The paper's findings and limits, for the study overall: Most expanded thyroid clonotypes with a frequency above 0.001 also appeared in blood, which suggests that blood repertoires may reflect the immune response in the thyroid. In validation, the model predicted ophthalmopathy progression with 70.59% sensitivity and less than 80% specificity; 12 predicted patients were CT-confirmed with GO in a median of roughly 6.8 months. Ophthalmopathy was separated from stable hyperthyroidism by the 13-signature model with 87.88% sensitivity and just under 84% specificity in cross-validation and with 80%/75% in the test set. No statistical method was used to predetermine the sample size, and group allocation was not hidden from the investigators.

For repertoire sequencing, the TCR beta CDR3 regions were amplified from RNA transcripts. The first round was an RT-PCR using HTBI primers with the Qiagen OneStep RT-PCR kit, and this first round was followed by a second-round multiplex PCR, then size selection and purification. Sequencing of the libraries was carried out on an Illumina HiSeq2000 in paired-end mode with 100 bp reads. As for the authors' bioinformatics: SOAPnuke was used to process the reads, throwing out any read that had adapters, had uncalled bases, had a mean Phred below 15, or lacked an exact constant-primer or identifier match. COPE v1.2.5 was used to merge the high-quality paired reads. Unique nucleotide sequences were defined as clonotypes and aligned to IMGT TRB V, D and J references using MiTCR v1.1. The analysis was limited to V-J combinations with a frequency above 0.0001, which together covered 99% to 99.2% of the repertoires. A TCR clonal expansion and chaos score per V-J combination was defined as the ratio of F50 clonal expansion to chaos observed in the TCRdist matrix. Welch's t-statistics and random forest were used to reduce the features to about a dozen V-J combinations, which were then used as input to a naive Bayes classifier. The similarity between thyroid and blood repertoires was quantified using the Morisita-Horn index. TCRdb ran its own pipeline on the public reads, namely fastp trimming at Q25 and MiXCR clone calling, and kept in-frame beta chains. Entries are consolidated by CDR3 protein sequence, retaining the most common genes and DNA. The V and J calls, along with clone size, are taken from TCRdb and not from the paper's own processing. This sample holds hundreds of thousands of distinct CDR3 sequences; 15% were observed only once. The ten top clones hold approximately 7% of the sample.

Hyperthyroidism was defined as stable when no progression to ophthalmopathy occurred within 18 months of follow-up. Hyperthyroidism patients were newly diagnosed, with disease duration under 2 months, and aged 18 to 65 years. Patients with other autoimmune diseases, uncontrolled infections, pregnancy or lactation were excluded from the study. Diagnosis relied on clinical symptoms, serum thyroxine, TRAb, thyroid ultrasound and orbital computed tomography. Using Ficoll-Paque density gradient centrifugation, PBMCs were isolated from about 9.2 ml of fresh peripheral blood. Trizol reagent was used to extract the total RNA, and its quality was then checked on an Agilent 2100 Bioanalyzer. The CDR3 runs 16 residues from the cysteine to the phenylalanine. Of the read, only the CDR3 DNA is kept; its 48 bases are in frame from base 1. Sequences SGHRS (CDR1) and YFSETQ (CDR2) are obtained from the germline V gene. V loses 2 bases of germline sequence and J loses 5 bases, and the interval between the two ends is 19 bases.

Input material: peripheral blood. This TCR came from a woman between 18 and 29 years old with stable Graves' hyperthyroidism. Donor details come from another sample of the same person, matched by shared clones. The sequence is built from TRBV5-1 and TRBJ1-2; TRBD1 is possibly the D segment (6 matching bases). The DNA sequence follows: TGCGCCAGCAGCTTCCTTGGGGGCGCGGGCCCTTATGGCTACACCTTC. Its amino acids are CASSFLGGAGPYGYTF.